The T cell receptor (beta chain) described here comes from a study of shared clonotypes between healthy human individuals. General observations from the study: Non-shared clonotypes were found to have lower generation probabilities than the clonotypes that were shared by all four of the sorted-subset donors.

Every subset's genomic DNA went evenly onto several immunoSEQ plates. Generated by immunoSEQ multiplex PCR, the TCRdb table keeps only in-frame clones and is missing some. The table has approximately 1,500,000 clones, around 98% seen once. Germline CDR1 SGHKS, CDR2 YYEKEE (reference sequence). The CDR3 length is 14 residues. Trimming took 4 bases from V and 8 from J, leaving 15 bases between them. In the case of this clone: Its antigen is unidentified.

The clonotype comes from a man younger than 45 in good health. The source material was naive CD4+ T cells sorted from blood. Subset reported: CD45RA+ positively selected. The rearrangement joins TRBV5-5 to TRBJ1-4, with D perhaps TRBD1 (5 bases). CDR3 in amino acids: CASSANGGDEKLFF. The CDR3 DNA reads TGTGCCAGCAGCGCGAACGGGGGAGACGAAAAACTGTTTTTT.